Below, 29 T cell receptor beta chains from the same sample are listed, as sequenced in a study of post-analysis software for immune sequencing data. Study-level findings and limits: Controls had lower frequencies than patients of about 5 TRBV segments, which included TRBV5-6, TRBV5-1 and TRBV20-1.

Unique molecular identifiers had been added to the TCR beta cDNA libraries. TCRdb analysed the PCR reads with MiXCR anew, one entry per CDR3 protein. Counted here are fewer than 900,000 distinct CDR3 sequences, 35% to 55% occurring once; the ten biggest clones make up 4.9%. Antigens of these TCRs are unknown. The specimen was blood. These receptor sequences come from a girl between 10 and 17 years old with multiple sclerosis.

The V call is TRBV10-3, the J call TRBJ2-5, with TRBD2 matching 10 bases. The CDR3 has 14 amino acids. Trimming cost V 6 bases and J 5 bases; bases outside gene matches: 6. Germline CDR1 reads ENHRY; CDR2 reads SYGVKD. In DNA form, the CDR3 reads TGTGCCATCAGGGCTAGCGGGAGTGCGGAGACCCAGTACTTC. It encodes CAIRASGSAETQYF.

This clonotype was counted a few times. The rearrangement joins TRBV20-1 to TRBJ1-1; perhaps TRBD1 as D (6 bases). V dropped 0 bases and J dropped 4 bases, with 15 bases sitting between them. Germline CDR1 and CDR2: DFQATT and SNEGSKA (reference sequence). This CDR3 has 15 residues. CDR3 DNA sequence: TGCAGTGCTAGAGACCCGACGGGGGGCGGCACTGAAGCTTTCTTT. Translation gives CSARDPTGGGTEAFF.

The chain joins TRBV4-3 to TRBJ2-1; a possible D gene is TRBD1 (6 bases). This CDR3 has 16 amino acids. V was cut by 0 bases and J by 2 bases, with 11 bases left in between. CDR1 LGHNA and CDR2 YSLEER come from the germline V gene. The DNA of the CDR3 is TGCGCCAGCAGCCAAGAATTGGACAGCACCTACAATGAGCAGTTCTTC. Its translation is CASSQELDSTYNEQFF.

This rearrangement joins TRBV14 to TRBJ2-7, with D unclear. Per germline, CDR1 SGHDN and CDR2 FVKESK. The CDR3 contains 13 residues. V was trimmed by 1 base and J by 4 bases, leaving 8 bases between them. CDR3: CASSQGYLYEQYF. The CDR3 DNA is TGTGCCAGCAGCCAAGGATACCTTTACGAGCAGTACTTC.

This chain connects TRBV3-1 to TRBJ2-1, with a weak D call TRBD2 (6 bases). V was clipped by 4 bases and J by 15 bases, with 16 bases between them. This CDR3 comprises 12 residues. The germline V gene encodes CDR1 LGHDT and CDR2 YNNKEL (reference sequence). Here the CDR3 DNA reads TGTGCCAGCAGCCGATTGACGGGAGATCCGTTCTTC. Translated: CASSRLTGDPFF.

The CDR3 protein is CSARDINLAGGPRTDTQYF. DNA for the CDR3: TGCAGTGCTAGAGACATAAATTTGGCGGGAGGCCCCCGCACAGATACGCAGTATTTT. The chain carries TRBV20-1 and TRBJ2-3; 8 nucleotides match TRBD2. V was pared by 0 bases and J by 1 base, with 15 bases of the junction left unmatched. This CDR3 region has 19 residues. Germline CDR1 and CDR2: DFQATT and SNEGSKA (reference sequence).

The chain couples TRBV7-8 to TRBJ1-1; D is unclear. Germline lookup yields CDR1 SGHVS and CDR2 FQNEAQ. Trimming took off 1 base at V and 4 bases at J, with 10 bases between the two ends. This CDR3 has 14 residues. CDR3 in amino acids: CASSLVRVGTEAFF. The CDR3 coding sequence is TGTGCCAGCAGCTTAGTAAGGGTAGGCACTGAAGCTTTCTTT. Looking up the rest from reference TRBV7-8 and TRBJ1-1 gives the full variable domain: GAGVSQSPRYKVAKRGQDVALRCDPISGHVSLFWYQQALGQGPEFLTYFQNEAQLDKSGLPSDRFFAERPEGSVSTLKIQRTQQEDSAVYLCASSLVRVGTEAFFGQGTRLTVV.

The gene calls are TRBV7-6 and TRBJ2-3, with D possibly called TRBD1 or TRBD2 (5 bases each). The CDR3 extends over 17 amino acids. CDR1 SGHVS and CDR2 FNYEAQ come from the germline V gene. The V gene lost 5 bases and the J gene lost 1 base, with 19 bases spanning the gap. CDR3 region: CASSQEGLARRTDTQYF. DNA of the CDR3: TGTGCCAGCAGCCAAGAGGGGCTCGCCAGGCGCACAGATACGCAGTATTTT.

V usage is TRBV9 and J usage is TRBJ1-2; 8 nucleotides line up with TRBD1. Germline values: CDR1 SGDLS, CDR2 YYNGEE. J lost 4 bases, V lost 3 bases, and 8 bases had no gene match. CDR3 size: 15 residues. The CDR3 reads CASSAGTQGGYGYTF. The CDR3 region has the DNA TGTGCCAGCAGCGCGGGGACACAGGGGGGCTATGGCTACACCTTC.

This chain uses TRBV12-3 or TRBV12-4 with TRBJ2-4; D perhaps matches TRBD2 (6 bases). CDR3 size: 14 residues. Trimming cost V 7 bases and J 9 bases, with 19 bases left between them. The CDR3 region has the DNA TGTGCCAGCACCAAGGGACTGCCGGTAGCCATTCAGTACTTC. It translates to CASTKGLPVAIQYF.

The chain recombines TRBV11-2 with TRBJ2-1, with no clear D. Trimming removed 4 bases from V and 0 bases from J, with 7 bases in between. The germline V gene has CDR1 SGHAT and CDR2 FQNNGV. The CDR3 extends over 14 amino acids. This chain's CDR3 is CASSSSYSYNEQFF. DNA for the CDR3: TGTGCCAGCAGCTCCTCTTACTCCTACAATGAGCAGTTCTTC. The complete variable domain, with remaining parts taken from reference TRBV11-2 and TRBJ2-1, reads EAGVAQSPRYKIIEKRQSVAFWCNPISGHATLYWYQQILGQGPKLLIQFQNNGVVDDSQLPKDRFSAERLKGVDSTLKIQPAKLEDSAVYLCASSSSYSYNEQFFGPGTRLTVL.

The CDR3: CASSQDISGANVLTF. The CDR3 DNA sequence: TGTGCCAGCAGCCAAGATATCTCAGGGGCCAACGTCCTGACTTTC. This rearrangement joins TRBV4-2 to TRBJ2-6, with D uncertain. Germline V CDR1 and CDR2: LGHNA, YNFKEQ. V dropped 0 bases and J dropped 4 bases, with 7 bases sitting between them. This CDR3 has 15 amino acids.

The chain couples TRBV7-8 to TRBJ2-7; TRBD1 matches 7 bases. The germline gives CDR1 SGHVS, CDR2 FQNEAQ. This CDR3 has 14 amino acids. Losses at the gene ends were 5 bases for V and 2 bases for J; bases not matched to a gene: 6. The CDR3 DNA reads as TGTGCCAGCAGCACATACACAGGGGCCTACGAGCAGTACTTC. Translation: CASSTYTGAYEQYF.

This rearrangement joins TRBV20-1 to TRBJ2-3; 8 positions match TRBD2. Trimming took 6 bases from V and 4 from J; bases not matched to a gene: 12. The CDR3 has 15 amino acids. Germline lookup yields CDR1 DFQATT and CDR2 SNEGSKA (reference sequence). The CDR3 region is CSASGLARTPDTQYF. The CDR3 nucleotides read TGCAGTGCCTCCGGACTAGCTCGAACGCCAGATACGCAGTATTTT.

The chain recombines TRBV20-1 with TRBJ2-1; maybe TRBD2 (6 bases). CDR1 is DFQATT and CDR2 is SNEGSKA in the germline V gene (reference sequence). The CDR3 has 15 amino acids. V lost 0 bases to trimming and J lost 3 bases, with 12 bases between them. The CDR3 nucleotides are TGCAGTGCTAGAGATGGGGGACTCCACTACAATGAGCAGTTCTTC. Protein sequence: CSARDGGLHYNEQFF.

V usage is TRBV4-1 and J usage is TRBJ2-1; D is ambiguous. Between the trimmed V and J ends, which lost 3 bases and 10 bases, there was a span of 7 bases. In germline, CDR1 is MGHRA, CDR2 YSYEKL. The CDR3 contains 11 residues. CDR3 sequence: CASSHGPEQFF. The CDR3, as DNA: TGCGCCAGCAGCCACGGACCAGAGCAGTTCTTC.

The chain uses TRBV12-3 or TRBV12-4 and TRBJ2-5, with D uncertain. The germline V and J ends were trimmed by 8 bases and 5 bases, with 21 bases remaining between them. The CDR3 has 15 residues. CDR3 amino acids: CASRNGAPYGETQYF. The CDR3 nucleotides are TGTGCCAGCCGCAACGGAGCGCCTTACGGGGAGACCCAGTACTTC.

This clonotype was counted a few times. One end of the junction does not line up with germline, which may come from a read error. CDR3 sequence reads: CSVEVGEDYGYTF. CDR3 bases: TGCAGTGTTGAGGTGGGGGAGGACTATGGCTACACCTTC. The J gene is TRBJ1-2, the V gene TRBV29-1, with TRBD1 as a possible D gene (5 bases). CDR3 size: 13 residues. The V gene's germline CDR1 is SQVTM and CDR2 ANQGSEA.

This rearrangement joins TRBV7-2 to TRBJ2-1; 7 bases map to TRBD2. The CDR3 is 16 residues long. With V trimmed by 1 base and J by 0 bases, 3 bases remained unmatched. The V gene's germline CDR1 is SGHTA and CDR2 FQGNSA. DNA for the CDR3: TGTGCCAGCAGCTTAGAGCGGGGACGCTCCTACAATGAGCAGTTCTTC. This translates into CASSLERGRSYNEQFF.

This clonotype was counted between two and nine times. The CDR3 coding sequence is TGCGCCAGCAGCACGGGACTAGCGGGGTTCACAGATACGCAGTATTTT. Protein: CASSTGLAGFTDTQYF. V and J are TRBV5-1 and TRBJ2-3, with TRBD2 matching over 13 bases. J was trimmed by 2 bases and V by 4 bases; bases with no gene match: 4. The CDR3 totals 16 residues. CDR1 and CDR2 from the germline V gene are SGHRS and YFSETQ.

This clonotype occurred a few times. V is TRBV6-5 and J is TRBJ2-7; 9 bases are a match to TRBD2. The V gene's germline CDR1 is MNHEY and CDR2 SVGAGI. V was pared by 3 bases and J by 2 bases, with 14 bases of the junction left unmatched. The CDR3 has 18 amino acids. Written as DNA, the CDR3 is TGTGCCAGCAGTTATGACTCGCTGACTAGCGGCCCCCCCTACGAGCAGTACTTC. It is translated as CASSYDSLTSGPPYEQYF.

The J gene is TRBJ2-1, the V gene TRBV9; D possibly matches TRBD1 or TRBD2 (7 bases each). Trimming took 6 bases from V and 7 from J, leaving 26 bases between them. Looked up from germline, CDR1 is SGDLS and CDR2 is YYNGEE. The CDR3 consists of 17 residues. The CDR3 protein is CASTSNGGTALGNEQFF. The CDR3 DNA follows: TGTGCCAGCACCTCTAACGGGGGGACAGCCCTTGGGAATGAGCAGTTCTTC.

This clonotype occurred many times. The rearrangement links TRBV10-2 to TRBJ2-7; D possibly corresponds to TRBD1 (6 bases). Germline assignment: CDR1 WSHSY and CDR2 SAAADI. The CDR3 consists of 15 residues. V was clipped by 1 base and J by 3 bases, with 13 bases between them. CDR3 sequence (DNA): TGCGCCAGCAGTGAGTTTGGGGACACCTTCTACGAGCAGTACTTC. The encoded protein is CASSEFGDTFYEQYF.

V usage is TRBV7-2 and J usage is TRBJ2-3, with 11 positions matching TRBD2. The V gene's germline CDR1 is SGHTA and CDR2 FQGNSA. CDR3 length: 19 residues. V was pared by 5 bases and J by 2 bases, with 15 bases of the junction left unmatched. The CDR3 bases are TGTGCCAGCAGCACCGATCTCACCGGGACTAGCGGAGACACAGATACGCAGTATTTT. This sequence encodes CASSTDLTGTSGDTDTQYF.

The chain recombines TRBV24-1 with TRBJ1-2; weak D call: TRBD1 (6 bases). V lost 4 bases and J lost 3, with 14 bases in between. CDR3 length: 15 amino acids. Germline loops: CDR1 KGHDR, CDR2 SFDVKD. CDR3 nucleotide sequence: TGTGCCACCAGTGACCCCGGACAGCCTGACTATGGCTACACCTTC. Translated: CATSDPGQPDYGYTF.

The V call is TRBV7-2, the J call TRBJ2-4; D perhaps matches TRBD2 (5 bases). Judging by the DNA end, TRBJ2-7 fits better; the J call may be wrong. This CDR3 comprises 15 residues. Germline-derived CDR1 and CDR2 are SGHTA and FQGNSA. CDR3 protein: CASSSQPGLSYEQYF. CDR3 DNA: TGTGCCAGCAGCTCGCAACCGGGGTTGTCCTACGAGCAGTACTTC.

V is TRBV4-2 and J is TRBJ2-1; TRBD2 matches 13 bases. The CDR3 has 16 amino acids. V dropped 4 bases and J dropped 4; count of bases not matched to a gene: 4. The germline V gene has CDR1 LGHNA and CDR2 YNFKEQ. The CDR3 reads CASSPWTSGSYNEQFF. DNA of the CDR3: TGTGCCAGCAGCCCCTGGACTAGCGGGAGTTACAATGAGCAGTTCTTC.

This clonotype was seen only a few times. The rearrangement uses TRBV6-2 or TRBV6-3 and TRBJ2-5, with 10 bases that match TRBD1. The CDR3 covers 16 residues. Germline V lookup: CDR1 MNHEY, CDR2 SVGEGT. The V segment lost 0 bases and the J segment 2 bases; nucleotides outside the gene matches: 3. Here the CDR3 DNA reads TGTGCCAGCAGTTACTCAGACAGGGGGCTTCAAGAGACCCAGTACTTC. Protein product: CASSYSDRGLQETQYF.

The chain couples TRBV5-6 to TRBJ2-3; TRBD2 agrees at 9 bases. CDR3 length: 18 amino acids. From germline, CDR1 is SGHDT and CDR2 YYEEEE. V shed 2 bases, J shed 3 bases, and the junction held 13 bases outside the gene matches. DNA for the CDR3: TGTGCCAGCAGCTTCACTAGCGGGTCGTTGGTTTGGACAGATACGCAGTATTTT. Translation: CASSFTSGSLVWTDTQYF.